This T cell receptor (beta chain) originates from a study of regulatory T cells in long-lasting Graves disease. As to time point: newly diagnosed GD, antithyroid drugs for less than 3 months. Construction of the TCR library relied on RNA isolated from PBMCs. The guidelines of the American Thyroid Association were the basis for diagnosing Graves' disease. After removal of 0 bases from V and 5 bases from J, the junction contained 9 bases not matched to a gene. Germline V gene lookup returns CDR1 MNHNS and CDR2 SASEGT. There are 17 residues in the CDR3. In building TCR beta libraries, iRepertoire HTBI primers were used together with Arm-PCR of CDR3 regions. TCRdb fed the multiplex PCR reads into MiXCR, producing one record per CDR3 protein. Of about 380,000 distinct CDR3 sequences in the sample, 15% were seen once. This clonotype was found many times. Its antigen is still unknown. Findings of the study overall: Only a small sample size was used, which may have cut accuracy. The number of shared public clonotypes was higher in persistent patients (around 2,500) than new patients (around 960).

The sequencing here drew on peripheral blood mononuclear cells (PBMCs), taken at new diagnosis, from a patient treated with antithyroid drugs. V and J are TRBV6-1 and TRBJ2-7, with TRBD2 matching over 11 bases. This clonotype was sampled from a female donor with Graves disease. CDR3 loop: CASSEATSGSIDDEQYF. As DNA, the CDR3 is TGTGCCAGCAGTGAAGCCACTAGCGGGAGCATTGACGACGAGCAGTACTTC.